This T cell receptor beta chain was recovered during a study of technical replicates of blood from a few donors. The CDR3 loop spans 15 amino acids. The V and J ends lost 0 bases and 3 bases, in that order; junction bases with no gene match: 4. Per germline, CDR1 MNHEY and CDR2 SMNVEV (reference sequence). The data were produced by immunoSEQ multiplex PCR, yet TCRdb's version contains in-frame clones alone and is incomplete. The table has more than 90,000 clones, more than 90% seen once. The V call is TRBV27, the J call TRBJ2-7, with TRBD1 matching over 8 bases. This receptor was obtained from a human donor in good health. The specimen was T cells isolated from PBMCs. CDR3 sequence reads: CASSLSRGRFYEQYF. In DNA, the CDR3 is TGTGCCAGCAGTTTATCCAGGGGGCGATTCTACGAGCAGTACTTC.